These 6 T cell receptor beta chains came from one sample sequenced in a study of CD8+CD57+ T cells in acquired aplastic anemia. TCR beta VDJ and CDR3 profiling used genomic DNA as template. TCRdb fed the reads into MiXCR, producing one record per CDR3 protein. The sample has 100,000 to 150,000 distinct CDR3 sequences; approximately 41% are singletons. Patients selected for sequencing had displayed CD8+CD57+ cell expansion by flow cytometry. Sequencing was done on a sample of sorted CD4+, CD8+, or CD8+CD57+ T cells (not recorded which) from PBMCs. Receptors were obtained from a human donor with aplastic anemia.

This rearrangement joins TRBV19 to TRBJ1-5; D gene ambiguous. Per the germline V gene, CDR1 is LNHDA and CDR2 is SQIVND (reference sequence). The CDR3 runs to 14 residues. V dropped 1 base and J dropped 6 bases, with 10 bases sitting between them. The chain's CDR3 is CASSIGETSQPQHF. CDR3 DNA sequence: TGTGCCAGTAGTATAGGGGAAACAAGTCAGCCCCAGCATTTT.

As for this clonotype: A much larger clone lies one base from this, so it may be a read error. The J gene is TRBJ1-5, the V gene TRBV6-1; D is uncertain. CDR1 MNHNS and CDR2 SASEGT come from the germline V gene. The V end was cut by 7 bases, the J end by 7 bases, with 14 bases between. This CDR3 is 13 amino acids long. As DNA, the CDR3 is TGTGCCAGCACAGACATCCCAGGCCAGCCCCAGCATTTT. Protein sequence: CASTDIPGQPQHF.

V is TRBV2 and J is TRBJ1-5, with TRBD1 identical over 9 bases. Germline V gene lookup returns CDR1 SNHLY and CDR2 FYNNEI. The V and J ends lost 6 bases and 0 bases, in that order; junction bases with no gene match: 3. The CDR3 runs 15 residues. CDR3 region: CASSGTGPSNQPQHF. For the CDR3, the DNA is TGTGCCAGCAGCGGGACAGGGCCTAGCAATCAGCCCCAGCATTTT.

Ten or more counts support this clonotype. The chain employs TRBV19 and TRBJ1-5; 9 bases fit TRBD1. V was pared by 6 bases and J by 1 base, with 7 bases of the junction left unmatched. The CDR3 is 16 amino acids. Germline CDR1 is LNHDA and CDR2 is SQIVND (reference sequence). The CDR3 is CASSTTGGGSNQPQHF. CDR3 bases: TGTGCCAGTAGCACTACAGGGGGCGGGAGCAATCAGCCCCAGCATTTT.

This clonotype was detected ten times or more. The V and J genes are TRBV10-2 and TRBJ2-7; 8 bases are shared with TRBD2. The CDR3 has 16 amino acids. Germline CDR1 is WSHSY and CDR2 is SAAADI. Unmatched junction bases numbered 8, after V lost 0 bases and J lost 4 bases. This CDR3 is CASSESTGGKAYEQYF. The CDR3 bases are TGCGCCAGCAGTGAGTCAACGGGGGGGAAAGCGTACGAGCAGTACTTC.

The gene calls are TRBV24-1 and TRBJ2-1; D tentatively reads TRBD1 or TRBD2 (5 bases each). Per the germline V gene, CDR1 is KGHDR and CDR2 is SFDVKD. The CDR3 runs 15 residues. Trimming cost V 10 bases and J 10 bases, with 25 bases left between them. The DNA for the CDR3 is TGTGCCACTAGGGACGCGGCAGGCTCTTCAGGGGAGCAGTTCTTC. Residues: CATRDAAGSSGEQFF.